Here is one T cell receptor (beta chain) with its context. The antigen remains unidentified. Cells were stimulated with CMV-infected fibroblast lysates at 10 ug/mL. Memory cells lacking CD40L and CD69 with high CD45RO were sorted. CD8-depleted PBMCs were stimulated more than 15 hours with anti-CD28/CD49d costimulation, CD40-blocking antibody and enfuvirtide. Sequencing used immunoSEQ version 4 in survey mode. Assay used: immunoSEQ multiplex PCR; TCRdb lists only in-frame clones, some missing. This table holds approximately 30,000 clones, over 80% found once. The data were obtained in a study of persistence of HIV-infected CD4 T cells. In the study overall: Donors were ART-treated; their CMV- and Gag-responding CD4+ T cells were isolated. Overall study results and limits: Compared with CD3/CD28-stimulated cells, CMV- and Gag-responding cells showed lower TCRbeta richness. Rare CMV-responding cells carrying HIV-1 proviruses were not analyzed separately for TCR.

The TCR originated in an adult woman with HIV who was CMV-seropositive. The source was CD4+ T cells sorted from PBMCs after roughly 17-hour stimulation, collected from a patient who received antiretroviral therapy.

CDR3 protein: CASSPRTGQNTEAFF. The CDR3 nucleotides are TGTGCCAGCAGCCCCCGGACGGGACAGAACACTGAAGCTTTCTTT. V and J are TRBV3-1 (or the pseudogene TRBV3-2) and TRBJ1-1, with a possible D match to TRBD1 (6 bases). The germline gives CDR1 LGHDT, CDR2 YNNKEL (reference sequence). V was shortened by 4 bases and J by 1 base, with 13 bases between the two germline ends. The length of the CDR3 is 15 residues.